What follows are 12 T cell receptor beta chains derived from one specimen sequenced in a study of T cell responses to AZD1222 COVID-19 vaccine. Using immunoSEQ multiplex PCR, the repertoire was profiled, and TCRdb retains in-frame clones only, with some absent. The sample lists 75,000 to 95,000 clones; about 91% were seen once. Specimen: peripheral blood, collected 28 days after the second AZD1222 dose. All receptors derive from an adult who received the AZD1222 COVID-19 vaccine.

This rearrangement joins TRBV4-1 to TRBJ2-7; no clear D. Germline CDR1 reads MGHRA; CDR2 reads YSYEKL. Between the trimmed V and J ends, which lost 0 bases and 1 base, there was a span of 7 bases. This CDR3 has 14 residues. The CDR3 nucleotides are TGCGCCAGCAGCCAAGAAGACGGGTCCTACGAGCAGTACTTC. This codes for CASSQEDGSYEQYF.

A single count supports this clone. DNA for the CDR3: TGTGCCAGCAGCCAAGATACTAGCCGTTGGTATACGCAGTATTTT. This sequence encodes CASSQDTSRWYTQYF. J is TRBJ2-3 and V is TRBV14; tentatively, D is TRBD2 (6 bases). Germline lookup yields CDR1 SGHDN and CDR2 FVKESK. The V end was cut by 0 bases, the J end by 7 bases, with 14 bases between. This CDR3 region has 15 residues.

The genes are TRBV4-2 and TRBJ1-2, with TRBD1 identical over 8 bases. V was clipped by 4 bases and J by 2 bases; unmatched bases: 9. The germline V gene has CDR1 LGHNA and CDR2 YNFKEQ. The CDR3 covers 16 residues. In DNA form, the CDR3 reads TGTGCCAGCAGCCCTGTTGAGGGACAGGAGAACTATGGCTACACCTTC. Protein product: CASSPVEGQENYGYTF.

The rearrangement joins TRBV13 to TRBJ2-7; TRBD2 is a possible D gene (6 bases). Germline CDR1 is PRHDT and CDR2 is FYEKMQ (reference sequence). The CDR3 is 15 residues long. Trimming pared 2 bases from V and 5 bases from J, leaving 16 bases between. CDR3 sequence reads: CASSLSGQGLDEQYF. CDR3 bases: TGTGCCAGCAGCTTATCGGGGCAGGGACTCGACGAGCAGTACTTC.

V is TRBV6-4 and J is TRBJ2-2; 11 positions match TRBD2. CDR1 is MRHNA and CDR2 is SNTAGT in the germline V gene. Trimming at V came to 3 bases and at J to 5 bases, leaving 2 bases not matched to a gene. The CDR3 spans 15 residues. This CDR3 reads CASSDLAGGTGELFF. CDR3 DNA: TGTGCCAGCAGTGATCTAGCGGGAGGTACCGGGGAGCTGTTTTTT.

The CDR3 DNA reads TGTGCCAGCAGCTTAGGAAGAGGGGGACCTCGCCAAGAGACCCAGTACTTC. It yields the protein CASSLGRGGPRQETQYF. V gene TRBV7-3 combines with J gene TRBJ2-5; perhaps TRBD1 as D (6 bases). V shed 2 bases and J shed 1 base, with 17 bases lying between them. The germline V gene encodes CDR1 SGHTA and CDR2 FQGTGA. The CDR3 extends over 17 amino acids.

The chain employs TRBV11-2 and TRBJ2-3, with 7 bases fitting TRBD1. The ends lost 0 bases at V and 9 bases at J; junction bases unmatched: 15. This CDR3 is built from 17 residues. The V gene's germline CDR1 is SGHAT and CDR2 FQNNGV. The CDR3 is CASSLDPIGRGLATQYF. The CDR3 DNA sequence: TGTGCCAGCAGCTTAGATCCGATTGGCAGGGGGTTGGCCACGCAGTATTTT.

The chain couples TRBV18 to TRBJ2-4; 9 positions match TRBD1. This CDR3 comprises 16 residues. After removal of 1 base from V and 8 bases from J, the junction contained 9 bases not matched to a gene. Per the germline V gene, CDR1 is KGHSH and CDR2 is LQKENI. The DNA for the CDR3 is TGTGCCAGCTCACCACGTGACAGGGGGTTACGAGACATTCAGTACTTC. The encoded protein is CASSPRDRGLRDIQYF.

CDR3 region: CASSLLADSPQYF. Here the CDR3 DNA reads TGTGCCAGCAGCCTCCTAGCGGACAGTCCTCAGTACTTC. V gene TRBV7-9 combines with J gene TRBJ2-7; D might be TRBD2 (7 bases). Per germline, CDR1 SEHNR and CDR2 FQNEAQ (reference sequence). The CDR3 runs 13 residues. V was clipped by 5 bases and J by 10 bases, with 18 bases between them.

The chain joins TRBV25-1 to TRBJ2-1, with D maybe TRBD1 (5 bases). The V end lost 6 bases, the J end lost 0 bases, and 9 bases lay between the germline ends. The V gene's germline CDR1 is MGHDK and CDR2 SYGVNS. The CDR3 loop spans 14 amino acids. In DNA form, the CDR3 reads TGTGCCAGCAGCTACAGGAGCTCCTACAATGAGCAGTTCTTC. It codes for CASSYRSSYNEQFF.

The chain couples TRBV6-5 to TRBJ1-4; 11 bases map to TRBD1. With V trimmed by 7 bases and J by 8 bases, 6 bases remained unmatched. The CDR3 is made up of 14 amino acids. Germline V lookup: CDR1 MNHEY, CDR2 SVGAGI. This chain's CDR3 is CASTGTGGREKLFF. The CDR3 bases are TGTGCCAGCACCGGGACAGGGGGGCGCGAAAAACTGTTTTTT.

This rearrangement joins TRBV24-1 to TRBJ2-5, with 10 bases identical to TRBD2. The trim removed 2 bases at V and 5 bases at J, leaving 1 base unmatched. The CDR3 is made up of 14 amino acids. Germline V gives CDR1 KGHDR, CDR2 SFDVKD. The CDR3 DNA sequence: TGTGCCACCAGTGATTCTAGCGGGGGCGAGACCCAGTACTTC. This sequence encodes CATSDSSGGETQYF.